These 8 T cell receptor beta chains came from one sample sequenced in a study of blood T cells in healthy people across ages. Alongside a J-beta primer mix, a sample-barcoded 5' primer served in a second PCR lasting roughly 6 to 12 cycles. TCRdb re-called the 5' RACE reads through MiXCR, storing one row per CDR3 protein. The repertoire consists of hundreds of thousands of distinct CDR3 sequences, with more than 45% occurring once and the leading ten covering about 22%. The sequenced material came from blood. Every receptor here comes from a man older than 75 in good health.

The J gene is TRBJ2-1, the V gene TRBV25-1; no clear D. The CDR3 contains 12 residues. V shed 2 bases and J shed 7 bases, with 6 bases lying between them. Germline V gene sequence: CDR1 MGHDK, CDR2 SYGVNS. The CDR3 protein is CASSEGWNEQFF. DNA of the CDR3: TGTGCCAGCAGTGAAGGGTGGAATGAGCAGTTCTTC. Complete variable domain (other parts from reference TRBV25-1 and TRBJ2-1): EADIYQTPRYLVIGTGKKITLECSQTMGHDKMYWYQQDPGMELHLIHYSYGVNSTEKGDLSSESTVSRIRTEHFPLTLESARPSHTSQYLCASSEGWNEQFFGPGTRLTVL.

The chain joins TRBV5-1 to TRBJ2-7; 8 bases match TRBD1. This CDR3 has 14 amino acids. Germline V gene lookup returns CDR1 SGHRS and CDR2 YFSETQ. Germline trimming cut 7 bases from V and 2 bases from J; bases unmatched to any gene: 8. CDR3 nucleotide sequence: TGCGCCAGCCGCTCAGGGGGCGCGACCTACGAGCAGTACTTC. Residues: CASRSGGATYEQYF. The full variable domain, with the rest looked up from reference TRBV5-1 and TRBJ2-7, is KAGVTQTPRYLIKTRGQQVTLSCSPISGHRSVSWYQQTPGQGLQFLFEYFSETQRNKGNFPGRFSGRQFSNSRSEMNVSTLELGDSALYLCASRSGGATYEQYFGPGTRLTVT.

The chain is built from TRBV4-1 and TRBJ2-5; D is undetermined. Trimming left V 0 bases short and J 11 bases short, with 19 bases between. CDR1 is MGHRA, CDR2 YSYEKL, per germline. The length of the CDR3 is 15 residues. DNA for the CDR3: TGCGCCAGCAGCCAAGATCTTGGGCCACAGCGAGAGCAGTACTTC. Protein product: CASSQDLGPQREQYF.

Turning to this clonotype: The junction departs from the called germline gene at one end, perhaps through a read error. The V and J genes are TRBV11-2 and TRBJ2-1; the match to TRBD1 covers 8 bases. There are 13 residues in the CDR3. CDR1 is SGHAT and CDR2 is FQNNGV in the germline V gene. CDR3 sequence (DNA): TGTGCCAGCAGACGGACAGGGTGGGGTGAGAAGTTCTTC. This gives the protein CASRRTGWGEKFF.

The table lists this clonotype with many counts. The genes are TRBV6-5 and TRBJ2-7; 9 positions agree with TRBD1. There are 15 residues in the CDR3. The V segment lost 5 bases and the J segment 4 bases; nucleotides outside the gene matches: 9. Germline lookup yields CDR1 MNHEY and CDR2 SVGAGI. CDR3 DNA sequence: TGTGCCAGCAGTCCCTATGGGACAGGGATGTACGAGCAGTACTTC. It is translated as CASSPYGTGMYEQYF.

The chain is built from TRBV5-1 and TRBJ2-1; 8 bases are shared with TRBD2. CDR3 length equals 17 residues. Germline CDR1 SGHRS, CDR2 YFSETQ. After removal of 0 bases from V and 9 bases from J, the junction contained 14 bases not matched to a gene. The CDR3 coding sequence is TGCGCCAGCAGCTTGGGACGGGTAAGCGGGGGAGCCGGTGAGCAGTTCTTC. It encodes CASSLGRVSGGAGEQFF. Full variable domain (missing parts from reference TRBV5-1 and TRBJ2-1): KAGVTQTPRYLIKTRGQQVTLSCSPISGHRSVSWYQQTPGQGLQFLFEYFSETQRNKGNFPGRFSGRQFSNSRSEMNVSTLELGDSALYLCASSLGRVSGGAGEQFFGPGTRLTVL.

This clonotype has more than one count but fewer than ten. This CDR3 reads CASRDRDTYQPQHF. The CDR3 bases are TGTGCCAGCAGAGACAGGGACACCTATCAGCCCCAGCATTTT. This chain connects TRBV6-2 or TRBV6-3 to TRBJ1-5, with 7 bases lining up with TRBD1. This CDR3 is 14 amino acids long. V dropped 6 bases and J dropped 5; count of bases not matched to a gene: 7. The germline gives CDR1 MNHEY, CDR2 SVGEGT.

This clonotype was picked up a small number of times. This rearrangement joins TRBV9 to TRBJ1-1; 9 positions match TRBD1. The CDR3 covers 17 residues. Germline CDR1 reads SGDLS; CDR2 reads YYNGEE. The trim removed 0 bases at V and 1 base at J, leaving 7 bases unmatched. The CDR3 loop reads CASSVAGTGHGNTEAFF. Here the CDR3 DNA reads TGTGCCAGCAGCGTAGCCGGGACAGGGCATGGGAACACTGAAGCTTTCTTT.